Below are 28 T cell receptor beta chains sequenced from a single sample in a study of cytomegalovirus exposure and HLA in healthy donors. With 60 Vbeta and 13 Jbeta primers, the PCR was carried out. Sequenced by immunoSEQ multiplex PCR; TCRdb stores in-frame clones only, minus some. This sample has about 140,000 clones; about 84% occur once, and the top ten carry around 3.7%. The sequenced sample consisted of PBMCs. The receptors originated from a male donor in good health and CMV-seronegative.

The V gene is TRBV6-1, the J gene TRBJ1-1; TRBD1 is a possible D gene (5 bases). The CDR3 extends over 12 amino acids. V was shortened by 4 bases and J by 10 bases, with 13 bases between the two germline ends. From germline, CDR1 is MNHNS and CDR2 SASEGT. CDR3: CASSAQGLGAFF. CDR3 DNA sequence: TGTGCCAGCAGTGCCCAGGGTTTGGGAGCTTTCTTT.

The chain recombines TRBV5-1 with TRBJ2-7, with D possibly TRBD1 on 5 matching bases. Germline loops: CDR1 SGHRS, CDR2 YFSETQ. V was clipped by 1 base and J by 5 bases, with 13 bases between them. The CDR3 runs 14 residues. CDR3 sequence (DNA): TGCGCCAGCAGCTTGCGGCAGGGTATCGACGAGCAGTACTTC. Translated, it gives CASSLRQGIDEQYF.

V and J are TRBV5-6 and TRBJ2-7; no firm D call. Trimming removed 2 bases from V and 11 bases from J, with 2 bases in between. CDR3 length: 8 amino acids. The germline gives CDR1 SGHDT, CDR2 YYEEEE. CDR3 in DNA: TGTGCCAGCAGCTTTAAGTACTTC. It specifies CASSFKYF.

This clone was recorded a few times. CDR3: CASSETGMNEATQYF. The CDR3 nucleotides read TGCGCCAGCAGTGAGACAGGGATGAATGAGGCGACCCAGTACTTC. This chain connects TRBV10-1 to TRBJ2-5, with D maybe TRBD1 (6 bases). V was trimmed by 2 bases and J by 7 bases, leaving 17 bases between them. The CDR3 runs to 15 residues. CDR1 and CDR2 from the germline V gene are WNHNN and SYGVQD (reference sequence).

In nucleotides, the CDR3 is TGTGCCAGTAGTCCCAAGGGGGCGGGGGGCTTAACGGAGCAGTACTTC. It specifies CASSPKGAGGLTEQYF. The V call is TRBV19, the J call TRBJ2-7, with TRBD2 as a possible D gene (8 bases). Germline lookup yields CDR1 LNHDA and CDR2 SQIVND (reference sequence). The CDR3 spans 16 residues. Trimming took 5 bases from V and 7 from J, leaving 24 bases between them.

Written as DNA, the CDR3 is TGTGCCACCAGCGTAGCAACTAATGAAAAACTGTTTTTT. Its protein is CATSVATNEKLFF. The V gene is TRBV15, the J gene TRBJ1-4; D gene uncertain. Trimming cost V 5 bases and J 0 bases, with 4 bases left between them. CDR3 length equals 13 residues. Germline CDR1 and CDR2: LNHNV and YYDKDF (reference sequence).

This chain joins TRBV2 and TRBJ1-1; a weak D match, TRBD1 (5 bases). The CDR3 contains 11 residues. V was pared by 4 bases and J by 7 bases, with 7 bases between. Germline loops: CDR1 SNHLY, CDR2 FYNNEI. In nucleotides, the CDR3 is TGTGCCAGCAGTGCACAGGTTGAAGCTTTCTTT. Amino acids: CASSAQVEAFF.

The chain combines TRBV15 with TRBJ1-1; D remains ambiguous. The CDR3 runs 14 residues. V gave up 0 bases and J gave up 2 bases, with 7 bases separating them. Germline V lookup: CDR1 LNHNV, CDR2 YYDKDF (reference sequence). The CDR3 loop is CATSRDTVNTEAFF. DNA of the CDR3: TGTGCCACCAGCAGAGATACAGTTAACACTGAAGCTTTCTTT.

This clone was counted only a few times. The junction and the germline gene differ at one end; a read error may be behind it. The gene calls are TRBV7-9 and TRBJ2-2, with 7 bases lining up with TRBD1. CDR1 is SEHNR and CDR2 is FQNEAQ in the germline V gene (reference sequence). The CDR3 is made up of 15 amino acids. CDR3 coding DNA: TGTTCCAGCAGCCCCCGAGGGGGCTATACCGGGGAGCTGTTTTTT. It yields the protein CSSSPRGGYTGELFF.

The chain combines TRBV4-1 with TRBJ2-1; D is perhaps TRBD2 (6 bases). The CDR3 extends over 14 amino acids. CDR1 is MGHRA and CDR2 is YSYEKL in the germline V gene. Trimming stripped 1 base from V and 9 bases from J, with 13 bases between. This chain's CDR3 is CASSQAAGQGEQFF. The CDR3 nucleotides read TGCGCCAGCAGCCAAGCCGCGGGGCAGGGTGAGCAGTTCTTC.

This clone is a singleton in its sample. The chain couples TRBV15 to TRBJ1-6, with D unresolved. The germline V and J ends were trimmed by 3 bases and 10 bases, with 16 bases remaining between them. CDR1 is LNHNV, CDR2 YYDKDF, per germline (reference sequence). CDR3 length: 15 residues. Here the CDR3 reads CATSSNYVLLSPLHF. The CDR3, as DNA: TGTGCCACCAGCAGTAACTATGTCCTCTTGTCACCCCTCCACTTT. The entire variable domain, with the rest obtained from reference TRBV15 and TRBJ1-6, is as follows: DAMVIQNPRYQVTQFGKPVTLSCSQTLNHNVMYWYQQKSSQAPKLLFHYYDKDFNNEADTPDNFQSRRPNTSFCFLDIRSPGLGDTAMYLCATSSNYVLLSPLHFGNGTRLTVT.

This clone occurred once. The V call is TRBV7-2, the J call TRBJ2-5; TRBD2 matches 7 bases. Germline V gene sequence: CDR1 SGHTA, CDR2 FQGNSA. With 2 bases clipped from V and 3 bases from J, the junction kept 3 bases outside the gene matches. This CDR3 region has 14 residues. The CDR3 loop reads CASSLSGAKETQYF. DNA of the CDR3: TGTGCCAGCAGCTTAAGCGGGGCAAAAGAGACCCAGTACTTC.

The J gene is TRBJ2-7, the V gene TRBV9, with D possibly TRBD2 on 6 matching bases. The CDR3 runs 14 residues. Trimming left V 4 bases short and J 0 bases short, with 11 bases between. Germline CDR1 SGDLS, CDR2 YYNGEE. The CDR3 reads CASSSGGSSYEQYF. CDR3 DNA sequence: TGTGCCAGCAGCTCCGGGGGTAGCTCCTACGAGCAGTACTTC. Complete variable domain (other parts from reference TRBV9 and TRBJ2-7): DSGVTQTPKHLITATGQRVTLRCSPRSGDLSVYWYQQSLDQGLQFLIQYYNGEERAKGNILERFSAQQFPDLHSELNLSSLELGDSALYFCASSSGGSSYEQYFGPGTRLTVT.

The chain uses TRBV7-9 and TRBJ1-2, with TRBD1 as a possible D gene (6 bases). The CDR3 sequence is 17 residues long. Between the trimmed V and J ends, which lost 0 bases and 3 bases, there was a span of 17 bases. Germline CDR1 reads SEHNR; CDR2 reads FQNEAQ (reference sequence). CDR3 loop: CASSLARVAGDHYGYTF. The CDR3 nucleotides are TGTGCCAGCAGCTTAGCGCGGGTAGCAGGGGATCACTATGGCTACACCTTC.

This clone showed up just a few times. V and J are TRBV5-1 and TRBJ2-5; 8 positions match TRBD2. Germline assignment: CDR1 SGHRS and CDR2 YFSETQ. There are 14 residues in the CDR3. V was pared by 4 bases and J by 1 base, with 3 bases of the junction left unmatched. As DNA, the CDR3 is TGCGCCAGCAGCCAAAGCGGGGGCCAAGAGACCCAGTACTTC. Translated: CASSQSGGQETQYF.

The rearrangement joins TRBV4-1 to TRBJ2-5; 7 bases fit TRBD1. The CDR3 is 11 amino acids. J gave up 10 bases and V 5 bases, and 4 bases lay outside the gene matches. From germline, CDR1 is MGHRA and CDR2 YSYEKL. This chain's CDR3 is CASSWQGVQYF. The CDR3 DNA reads as TGCGCCAGCAGCTGGCAGGGGGTCCAGTACTTC.

The chain is built from TRBV29-1 and TRBJ2-3; TRBD2 matches at 14 bases. CDR3 length: 19 amino acids. V trimming: 1 base; J trimming: 1 base; junction bases outside the gene matches: 10. Germline V lookup: CDR1 SQVTM, CDR2 ANQGSEA. CDR3: CSVEVFGLAGGARTDTQYF. The DNA for the CDR3 is TGCAGCGTTGAAGTTTTCGGACTAGCGGGAGGCGCCCGCACAGATACGCAGTATTTT.

This sequence joins TRBV4-1 and TRBJ2-1; D is possibly TRBD1 (5 bases). Trimming pared 1 base from V and 5 bases from J, leaving 12 bases between. This CDR3 is built from 15 residues. The V gene's germline CDR1 is MGHRA and CDR2 YSYEKL. CDR3: CASSQAWTPDNEQFF. The CDR3 nucleotides read TGCGCCAGCAGCCAAGCCTGGACACCAGACAATGAGCAGTTCTTC.

The chain uses TRBV29-1 and TRBJ2-2; D not certain. Per germline, CDR1 SQVTM and CDR2 ANQGSEA. The CDR3 totals 12 residues. The ends were cut back, 7 bases at V and 1 base at J, with 7 bases in the middle. This CDR3 reads CSARRNTGELFF. CDR3 coding DNA: TGCAGCGCCAGAAGGAACACCGGGGAGCTGTTTTTT.

The chain has TRBV7-2 and TRBJ2-7, with D perhaps matching TRBD2 (6 bases). Germline CDR1 SGHTA, CDR2 FQGNSA. The germline V and J ends were trimmed by 2 bases and 8 bases, with 16 bases remaining between them. The CDR3 runs to 14 residues. The CDR3 region is CASSLLTGVVKQYF. CDR3 DNA sequence: TGTGCCAGCAGCTTATTGACGGGAGTAGTGAAGCAGTACTTC.

The chain combines TRBV6-1 with TRBJ1-2, with 9 bases identical to TRBD1. Germline V gene sequence: CDR1 MNHNS, CDR2 SASEGT. The CDR3 length is 18 residues. Losses at the gene ends were 3 bases for V and 3 bases for J; bases not matched to a gene: 14. CDR3 in DNA: TGTGCCAGCAGTGACCCGGTGGACAGGGGTTGGAGGTACTATGGCTACACCTTC. Protein: CASSDPVDRGWRYYGYTF.

The chain combines TRBV10-3 with TRBJ1-4, with D possibly being TRBD1 (6 bases). V dropped 6 bases and J dropped 5 bases, with 10 bases sitting between them. This CDR3 comprises 13 residues. Per germline, CDR1 ENHRY and CDR2 SYGVKD. In nucleotides, the CDR3 is TGTGCCATCAGCGGACAGAGGAATGAAAAACTGTTTTTT. It yields the protein CAISGQRNEKLFF.

J is TRBJ2-7 and V is TRBV14; weak D call: TRBD1 (6 bases). Germline V gene sequence: CDR1 SGHDN, CDR2 FVKESK. This CDR3 has 14 amino acids. V lost 2 bases and J 5 bases, leaving 13 bases between the germline ends. CDR3 in amino acids: CASSQLGTTNEQYF. DNA of the CDR3: TGTGCCAGCAGCCAACTGGGGACAACCAACGAGCAGTACTTC.

The rearrangement joins TRBV6-5 to TRBJ2-1, with 10 bases identical to TRBD1. The CDR3 has 16 amino acids. Germline V CDR1 and CDR2: MNHEY, SVGAGI. Germline trimming cut 2 bases from V and 6 bases from J; bases unmatched to any gene: 7. CDR3 in DNA: TGTGCCAGCAGTTACGGGAAAGGGACAGGGGCCAATGAGCAGTTCTTC. It yields the protein CASSYGKGTGANEQFF.

J is TRBJ2-5 and V is TRBV11-2; tentative D call: TRBD1 (6 bases). CDR1 and CDR2 (germline): SGHAT, FQNNGV. Between the trimmed V and J ends, which lost 2 bases and 5 bases, there was a span of 15 bases. The CDR3 length is 15 residues. For the CDR3, the DNA is TGTGCCAGCAGCTTACGTACAGGGCGCCAGGAGACCCAGTACTTC. Translated, it gives CASSLRTGRQETQYF.

The V gene is TRBV7-9, the J gene TRBJ1-2; maybe TRBD1 (6 bases). The CDR3 is 15 amino acids. V dropped 5 bases and J dropped 3 bases, with 16 bases sitting between them. Germline values: CDR1 SEHNR, CDR2 FQNEAQ (reference sequence). CDR3 sequence (DNA): TGTGCCAGCAGCGGCGACAGGCCCGGGTACTATGGCTACACCTTC. Protein sequence: CASSGDRPGYYGYTF.

This chain links TRBV29-1 with TRBJ1-1, with TRBD1 as a possible D gene (6 bases). The CDR3 is 11 residues long. The germline V and J ends were trimmed by 6 bases and 10 bases, with 15 bases remaining between them. Germline CDR1 is SQVTM and CDR2 is ANQGSEA. The CDR3 DNA reads as TGCAGCGTGCCACAGGGCCGTGGAGCTTTCTTT. This sequence encodes CSVPQGRGAFF. Full variable domain (missing parts from reference TRBV29-1 and TRBJ1-1): SAVISQKPSRDICQRGTSLTIQCQVDSQVTMMFWYRQQPGQSLTLIATANQGSEATYESGFVIDKFPISRPNLTFSTLTVSNMSPEDSSIYLCSVPQGRGAFFGQGTRLTVV.

CDR3 region: CASSGRQGAYEQYF. The CDR3 DNA sequence: TGTGCCAGCAGCGGACGACAGGGGGCCTACGAGCAGTACTTC. The gene calls are TRBV11-2 and TRBJ2-7; TRBD1 matches at 9 bases. V shed 5 bases and J 2 bases; nucleotides not matched to a gene: 4. The CDR3 contains 14 residues. Per the germline V gene, CDR1 is SGHAT and CDR2 is FQNNGV.